This T cell receptor (beta chain) came from a study of beta chain features in type 1 diabetes. Whole-study context: Patients did not differ from healthy donors in age, gender or cell yield.

Populations isolated by sorting all had purity greater than 95%. Study-wide results and limits: Within patients, naive, central memory and Treg TCRB repertoires seemed more similar than within healthy donors.

Isolated RNA was reverse transcribed in full, so expressed TCRB transcripts were sequenced. Sequenced by immunoSEQ multiplex PCR; TCRdb stores in-frame clones only, minus some. The sample shows roughly 370,000 clones, approximately 15% of them seen only once. This clone has more than one count but fewer than ten. Its antigen is not identified. This CDR3 comprises 17 residues. V lost 5 bases to trimming and J lost 6 bases; unmatched junction nucleotides: 10. Per germline, CDR1 SGHVS and CDR2 FQNEAQ. Specimen: naive CD4+ T cells from blood. The rearrangement links TRBV7-8 to TRBJ2-3, with TRBD2 matching 14 bases. This receptor was identified in a man aged 25 to 40 in good health. The CDR3 sequence: CASSHGTSGSGVDTQYF. The CDR3 DNA reads TGTGCCAGCAGCCACGGGACTAGCGGGAGTGGAGTCGATACGCAGTATTTT.